This TCR beta chain emerged from a study of CD8 T cells in ankylosing spondylitis. Using its own MiXCR run on the 5' RACE reads, TCRdb lists one record per CDR3 protein. The table shows around 340,000 distinct CDR3 sequences, with around 20% occurring only once. This clonotype was seen a few times. The germline gives CDR1 DFQATT, CDR2 SNEGSKA (reference sequence). Trimming left V 3 bases short and J 2 bases short, with 18 bases between. This CDR3 region has 16 residues. The chain links TRBV20-1 to TRBJ2-3, with no clear D. This clonotype was sampled from a male donor with ankylosing spondylitis or in good health (not recorded which). Sequencing was performed on blood, either unsorted or a sorted T cell fraction (not recorded which). The CDR3, as DNA: TGCAGTGCTAGTTCCGGTTCTAGTTGGGTCACAGATACGCAGTATTTT. Amino acids: CSASSGSSWVTDTQYF.